Shown below are 30 T cell receptor beta chains from a single sample sequenced in a study of cytomegalovirus exposure and HLA in healthy donors. It was with 60 Vbeta and 13 Jbeta primers that the PCR ran. Method: immunoSEQ multiplex PCR; TCRdb's copy keeps in-frame clones and lacks some. The data show hundreds of thousands of clones, with around 80% seen just once and about 0.45% held by the top ten. The material sequenced was PBMCs. These receptors all stem from a boy aged 5-17 years in good health and CMV-seronegative.

This clone is a singleton in its sample. J is TRBJ1-5 and V is TRBV5-1, with 7 bases lining up with TRBD1. V gave up 4 bases and J gave up 3 bases; unmatched junction bases: 10. Looked up from germline, CDR1 is SGHRS and CDR2 is YFSETQ. The CDR3 covers 16 residues. CDR3 DNA: TGCGCCAGCAGCCACGCCCCGACAGGGAACAATCAGCCCCAGCATTTT. Translation gives CASSHAPTGNNQPQHF. Variable domain in full (rest from reference TRBV5-1 and TRBJ1-5): KAGVTQTPRYLIKTRGQQVTLSCSPISGHRSVSWYQQTPGQGLQFLFEYFSETQRNKGNFPGRFSGRQFSNSRSEMNVSTLELGDSALYLCASSHAPTGNNQPQHFGDGTRLSIL.

The V and J genes are TRBV7-9 and TRBJ2-1; 8 nucleotides align to TRBD2. Losses at the gene ends were 5 bases for V and 8 bases for J; bases not matched to a gene: 11. The CDR3 extends over 15 amino acids. CDR1 and CDR2 (germline): SEHNR, FQNEAQ (reference sequence). The CDR3 sequence is CASSPRGGPLHEQFF. The CDR3 DNA is TGTGCCAGCAGCCCACGGGGGGGGCCCCTGCATGAGCAGTTCTTC.

The CDR3 loop is CSVQSGPIQGVDETQYF. CDR3 in DNA: TGCAGCGTCCAATCCGGCCCGATACAGGGGGTTGACGAGACCCAGTACTTC. This chain connects TRBV29-1 to TRBJ2-5; 8 nucleotides match TRBD1. The germline V gene has CDR1 SQVTM and CDR2 ANQGSEA. The CDR3 is 17 residues long. The trim removed 6 bases at V and 5 bases at J, leaving 20 bases unmatched.

The chain links TRBV11-2 to TRBJ1-3; 9 nucleotides match TRBD1. J was trimmed by 0 bases and V by 10 bases; bases with no gene match: 4. The germline gives CDR1 SGHAT, CDR2 FQNNGV. The CDR3 consists of 14 residues. CDR3 protein: CATRQGDSGNTIYF. The CDR3 region has the DNA TGTGCCACAAGACAGGGGGACTCTGGAAACACCATATATTTT.

The chain recombines TRBV4-2 with TRBJ2-2; 10 bases agree with TRBD2. The V gene's germline CDR1 is LGHNA and CDR2 YNFKEQ. Germline trimming cut 1 base from V and 1 base from J; bases unmatched to any gene: 3. This CDR3 spans 17 amino acids. CDR3 sequence: CASSQGSSGGNTGELFF. CDR3 coding DNA: TGTGCCAGCAGCCAAGGGTCTAGCGGGGGGAACACCGGGGAGCTGTTTTTT.

The genes are TRBV14 and TRBJ1-4; D is unresolved. The CDR3 consists of 12 residues. Germline lookup yields CDR1 SGHDN and CDR2 FVKESK. Between the trimmed V and J ends, which lost 4 bases and 8 bases, there was a span of 8 bases. CDR3 residues: CASSRYREKLFF. The CDR3 bases are TGTGCCAGCAGCCGCTATCGCGAAAAACTGTTTTTT.

V usage is TRBV9 and J usage is TRBJ2-3; 8 bases are shared with TRBD2. V trimming: 0 bases; J trimming: 3 bases; junction bases outside the gene matches: 6. CDR1 is SGDLS, CDR2 YYNGEE, per germline. The CDR3 loop spans 16 amino acids. CDR3 sequence reads: CASSVGASGYTDTQYF. The CDR3, as DNA: TGTGCCAGCAGCGTAGGGGCTAGCGGGTATACAGATACGCAGTATTTT.

CDR3 nucleotides: TGTGCCAGCAGGGGCCTCTCCTACGAGCAGTACTTC. Protein product: CASRGLSYEQYF. The V gene is TRBV27, the J gene TRBJ2-7; D is ambiguous. This CDR3 is built from 12 residues. Looked up from germline, CDR1 is MNHEY and CDR2 is SMNVEV (reference sequence). With 6 bases removed from V and 0 bases from J, the gap between germline ends came to 6 bases.

J is TRBJ2-1 and V is TRBV5-6; 11 bases fit TRBD1. V trimming: 0 bases; J trimming: 6 bases; junction bases outside the gene matches: 5. CDR3 length: 16 residues. Germline CDR1 SGHDT, CDR2 YYEEEE. In nucleotides, the CDR3 is TGTGCCAGCAGCTTGGCAGGGGGGACAGGGGGCAATGAGCAGTTCTTC. Translating it yields CASSLAGGTGGNEQFF.

The chain links TRBV12-5 to TRBJ2-1; D uncertain. The CDR3 is 14 residues long. V lost 0 bases and J 7 bases, leaving 10 bases between the germline ends. The germline V gene has CDR1 LGHNT and CDR2 FRNRAP. CDR3 loop: CASGLVPEDNEQFF. CDR3 DNA sequence: TGTGCTAGTGGTTTGGTACCCGAGGATAATGAGCAGTTCTTC.

This chain uses TRBV19 with TRBJ1-2; D call uncertain. Germline V gene data show CDR1 as LNHDA and CDR2 as SQIVND (reference sequence). The length of the CDR3 is 11 residues. Trimming pared 11 bases from V and 6 bases from J, leaving 13 bases between. CDR3 sequence: CAVSWRDGYTF. The CDR3 bases are TGTGCCGTCTCGTGGAGAGATGGCTACACCTTC.

The chain carries TRBV2 and TRBJ1-2, with 9 bases aligning to TRBD1. Germline V gene lookup returns CDR1 SNHLY and CDR2 FYNNEI. V shed 3 bases, J shed 5 bases, and the junction held 4 bases outside the gene matches. CDR3 size: 14 residues. Here the CDR3 reads CASSEGTGKYGYTF. The DNA for the CDR3 is TGTGCCAGCAGTGAGGGGACAGGGAAGTATGGCTACACCTTC.

The gene calls are TRBV14 and TRBJ1-3; D call uncertain. Germline V gene sequence: CDR1 SGHDN, CDR2 FVKESK. V was trimmed by 0 bases and J by 6 bases, leaving 12 bases between them. There are 15 residues in the CDR3. The CDR3 DNA follows: TGTGCCAGCAGCCAAGATGCGAGGGTTGAAAACACCATATATTTT. This codes for CASSQDARVENTIYF.

The chain has TRBV6-5 and TRBJ2-1; 7 nucleotides agree with TRBD1. The CDR3 runs 14 residues. CDR1 is MNHEY and CDR2 is SVGAGI in the germline V gene. V was pared by 4 bases and J by 0 bases, with 0 bases of the junction left unmatched. The CDR3 loop is CASSWDSSYNEQFF. The DNA for the CDR3 is TGTGCCAGCAGTTGGGACAGCTCCTACAATGAGCAGTTCTTC.

The rearrangement uses TRBV25-1 and TRBJ2-2; a possible D gene is TRBD2 (5 bases). The CDR3 loop spans 15 amino acids. Trimming cost V 1 base and J 5 bases, with 11 bases left between them. The germline V gene has CDR1 MGHDK and CDR2 SYGVNS. DNA of the CDR3: TGTGCCAGCAGTGAATTCTTTACGGGGACCGGGGAGCTGTTTTTT. Translation gives CASSEFFTGTGELFF.

This sequence joins TRBV5-4 and TRBJ2-7; 8 positions agree with TRBD2. CDR1 is SGHNT and CDR2 is YYREEE in the germline V gene (reference sequence). After removal of 0 bases from V and 2 bases from J, the junction contained 10 bases not matched to a gene. This CDR3 spans 17 amino acids. This CDR3 reads CASSLGSAGGSAYEQYF. The CDR3 bases are TGTGCCAGCAGCTTGGGGTCGGCGGGGGGCTCCGCCTACGAGCAGTACTTC.

The V call is TRBV10-3, the J call TRBJ2-5; 9 bases are a match to TRBD1. Germline V gene sequence: CDR1 ENHRY, CDR2 SYGVKD. The CDR3 is 16 amino acids. The ends lost 10 bases at V and 5 bases at J; junction bases unmatched: 17. CDR3 in DNA: TGTGCCAGCGCGAGTCCCGGGACAGGGTTTGAGGAGACCCAGTACTTC. It translates to CASASPGTGFEETQYF.

This sequence joins TRBV2 and TRBJ1-1, with D perhaps matching TRBD1 (6 bases). From germline, CDR1 is SNHLY and CDR2 FYNNEI. V shed 6 bases and J shed 2 bases, with 16 bases lying between them. This CDR3 is built from 15 residues. CDR3 in DNA: TGTGCCAGCAGAGACCCCAGGACAGAAAACACTGAAGCTTTCTTT. Amino acids: CASRDPRTENTEAFF.

V usage is TRBV11-1 and J usage is TRBJ1-3; tentative D call: TRBD1 (5 bases). CDR1 and CDR2 from the germline V gene are SGHAT and FQDESV (reference sequence). The CDR3 sequence is 15 residues long. The germline V and J ends were trimmed by 1 base and 0 bases, with 7 bases remaining between them. The CDR3 is CASSLEGDSGNTIYF. Here the CDR3 DNA reads TGTGCCAGCAGCTTAGAAGGGGACTCTGGAAACACCATATATTTT.

This clone occurred once. The chain couples TRBV7-9 to TRBJ2-1; D perhaps matches TRBD2 (5 bases). Germline CDR1 reads SEHNR; CDR2 reads FQNEAQ (reference sequence). The ends were cut back, 4 bases at V and 3 bases at J, with 19 bases in the middle. This CDR3 is 17 amino acids long. CDR3 protein: CASSSGIGLTDYNEQFF. The CDR3 DNA reads TGTGCCAGCAGCTCCGGGATCGGACTGACTGACTACAATGAGCAGTTCTTC.

This clone was detected only a few times. The rearrangement uses TRBV5-1 and TRBJ2-1; 8 bases are a match to TRBD2. J gave up 1 base and V 4 bases, and 4 bases lay outside the gene matches. Germline CDR1 and CDR2: SGHRS and YFSETQ. The CDR3 has 15 amino acids. The DNA for the CDR3 is TGCGCCAGCAGCCGGATAGCGGGATCCTACAATGAGCAGTTCTTC. Its protein product is CASSRIAGSYNEQFF.

This clone was detected only a few times. The V gene is TRBV6-5, the J gene TRBJ1-6, with D possibly matching TRBD1 (5 bases). Germline loops: CDR1 MNHEY, CDR2 SVGAGI. CDR3 size: 15 residues. Deletions cut 6 bases from V and 3 bases from J, with 12 bases between. CDR3 amino acids: CASRVGGDYNSPLHF. The CDR3 coding sequence is TGTGCCAGCAGAGTCGGAGGGGACTATAATTCACCCCTCCACTTT.

The V gene is TRBV5-8, the J gene TRBJ2-1, with 8 bases aligning to TRBD1. The CDR3 extends over 14 amino acids. CDR1 and CDR2 from the germline V gene are SGHTS and YDEGEE. J gave up 5 bases and V 4 bases, and 5 bases lay outside the gene matches. In DNA form, the CDR3 reads TGTGCCAGCAGCCCGGGACAGGTAGACAATGAGCAGTTCTTC. This gives the protein CASSPGQVDNEQFF.

Here the CDR3 reads CASREPTKTNTEAFF. CDR3 in DNA: TGTGCCAGCAGGGAGCCAACCAAAACGAACACTGAAGCTTTCTTT. The chain combines TRBV5-8 with TRBJ1-1; D is unresolved. Germline CDR1 and CDR2: SGHTS and YDEGEE. Trimming shortened V by 5 bases and J by 1 base, and 15 bases separated the two germline ends. This CDR3 is built from 15 residues.

V gene TRBV4-1 combines with J gene TRBJ1-1; no reliable D call. This CDR3 region has 13 residues. V was trimmed by 0 bases and J by 11 bases, leaving 13 bases between them. The germline V gene has CDR1 MGHRA and CDR2 YSYEKL. Here the CDR3 DNA reads TGCGCCAGCAGCCAAGATGGGTTCGGGGTCGCTTTCTTT. Its translation: CASSQDGFGVAFF.

The rearrangement links TRBV5-1 to TRBJ2-7; 7 nucleotides match TRBD2. The CDR3 length is 17 residues. The germline CDR1 and CDR2 sequences are SGHRS and YFSETQ. The ends lost 3 bases at V and 5 bases at J; junction bases unmatched: 17. CDR3 amino acids: CASSWGGTASYEDEQYF. Here the CDR3 DNA reads TGCGCCAGCAGCTGGGGGGGGACTGCTTCCTACGAAGACGAGCAGTACTTC.

The CDR3 nucleotides are TGTGCCAGCAGCGTAGGGGTCAGGGACTCTGGAAACACCATATATTTT. Its protein product is CASSVGVRDSGNTIYF. This chain connects TRBV9 to TRBJ1-3; possible D gene TRBD1, 5 bases. The CDR3 is 16 residues long. Germline lookup yields CDR1 SGDLS and CDR2 YYNGEE. V was cut by 0 bases and J by 0 bases, with 10 bases left in between.

The chain uses TRBV29-1 and TRBJ2-5, with 8 bases matching TRBD2. Looked up from germline, CDR1 is SQVTM and CDR2 is ANQGSEA. The CDR3 has 14 residues. CDR3 protein: CSVSLAGVQETQYF. CDR3 nucleotides: TGCAGTGTTAGCCTAGCGGGCGTCCAAGAGACCCAGTACTTC.

The chain employs TRBV7-9 and TRBJ2-7; the match to TRBD2 covers 9 bases. The CDR3 length is 18 residues. The trim removed 5 bases at V and 6 bases at J, leaving 20 bases unmatched. Germline CDR1 is SEHNR and CDR2 is FQNEAQ (reference sequence). The CDR3 reads CASSPSAGGISDICEQYF. The CDR3 nucleotides read TGTGCCAGCAGCCCCTCCGCGGGAGGGATCTCCGATATCTGCGAGCAGTACTTC.

The V gene is TRBV6-6, the J gene TRBJ1-2; TRBD1 matches 10 bases. Germline CDR1 and CDR2: MNHNY and SVGAGI (reference sequence). The V and J ends lost 4 bases and 7 bases, in that order; junction bases with no gene match: 12. This CDR3 has 16 residues. CDR3 DNA: TGTGCCAGCAGTTCCACCCCGACAGGGGGCAGTATTGGCTACACCTTC. As protein: CASSSTPTGGSIGYTF.